This T cell receptor (beta chain) appears in the sequencing data of a study of cytomegalovirus exposure and HLA in healthy donors. CDR1 is MNHEY and CDR2 is SVGAGI in the germline V gene. This CDR3 has 13 residues. The trim removed 6 bases at V and 5 bases at J, leaving 5 bases unmatched. This PCR relied on a set of 60 Vbeta primers and 13 Jbeta primers. Repertoires were generated with immunoSEQ multiplex PCR, while TCRdb's copy carries only in-frame clones and drops some. Of under 200,000 clones listed, 65% to 90% are singletons. The TCR comes from a human donor in good health. Source material: PBMCs. This chain connects TRBV6-5 to TRBJ1-1; 8 nucleotides agree with TRBD1. The DNA for the CDR3 is TGTGCCAGCAGCCCTGACAGGGGTACTGAAGCTTTCTTT. Amino acids: CASSPDRGTEAFF.